The entry that follows covers one T cell receptor (beta chain) sequence. CD8+ and CD4+ T cells circulating in blood were sequenced for TCR beta. The patients with Susac syndrome were individuals who fulfilled the recently defined diagnostic criteria for disease that was either definite or probable. The data belong to a study of CD8 T cells in Susac syndrome. V was trimmed by 1 base and J by 1 base, leaving 10 bases between them. The CDR3 is made up of 15 amino acids. The germline V gene has CDR1 LGHNT and CDR2 FRNRAP. An amount of RNA that ranged from roughly 0.5 to 1 ug was reverse transcribed with random hexamers. TCRdb reprocessed the immunoSEQ multiplex PCR reads with MiXCR, giving one entry per CDR3 protein. The sample shows about 100,000 distinct CDR3 sequences, about 95% of them seen only once.

Sequenced material: CD8+ T cells from PBMCs. This sequence originates from a human donor with Susac syndrome. This rearrangement joins TRBV12-5 to TRBJ2-5, with D perhaps matching TRBD1 (5 bases). CDR3 amino acids: CASGLEVGRQETQYF. In DNA, the CDR3 is TGTGCTAGTGGTTTGGAGGTGGGGCGCCAAGAGACCCAGTACTTC.